This entry lists 17 T cell receptor beta chains sequenced from one sample in a study of cytomegalovirus exposure and HLA in healthy donors. Generated by immunoSEQ multiplex PCR, the TCRdb table keeps only in-frame clones and is missing some. This table has roughly 62,000 clones, roughly 94% appearing once. Specimen: PBMCs. The receptors shown here come from a man aged 18 to 29 in good health and CMV-seronegative.

This sequence joins TRBV19 and TRBJ1-3, with D possibly being TRBD1 (5 bases). V was trimmed by 4 bases and J by 0 bases, leaving 10 bases between them. Germline V lookup: CDR1 LNHDA, CDR2 SQIVND (reference sequence). This CDR3 has 15 residues. The CDR3, as DNA: TGTGCCAGTAGTAGGGAGGGGAACTCTGGAAACACCATATATTTT. As protein: CASSREGNSGNTIYF.

The chain is built from TRBV28 and TRBJ2-3, with TRBD2 matching 14 bases. The V gene's germline CDR1 is MDHEN and CDR2 SYDVKM. Germline trimming cut 9 bases from V and 7 bases from J; bases unmatched to any gene: 9. The CDR3 sequence is 15 residues long. CDR3 DNA sequence: TGTGCCAGTTCCTCGTGGACTAGCGGGAGGAATACGCAGTATTTT. Encoded protein: CASSSWTSGRNTQYF.

The chain is built from TRBV30 and TRBJ2-7; the D is unclear. Germline V lookup: CDR1 GTSNPN, CDR2 SVGIG (reference sequence). Trimming pared 0 bases from V and 2 bases from J, leaving 8 bases between. The CDR3 has 13 residues. CDR3 loop: CAWSVTAAYEQYF. The CDR3 DNA sequence: TGTGCCTGGAGTGTAACCGCAGCCTACGAGCAGTACTTC.

This clone was observed once. The chain carries TRBV4-1 and TRBJ1-5; D gene ambiguous. The CDR3 length is 18 residues. Germline values: CDR1 MGHRA, CDR2 YSYEKL. Trimming removed 3 bases at V and 3 bases at J, with 21 bases between. The CDR3 region has the DNA TGCGCCAGCAGCCAGAACGACAAGTTAGACGGATACAATCAGCCCCAGCATTTT. Its protein product is CASSQNDKLDGYNQPQHF.

This chain joins TRBV5-5 and TRBJ1-5; no clear D gene. Between the trimmed V and J ends, which lost 0 bases and 6 bases, there was a span of 7 bases. This CDR3 is 13 amino acids long. CDR1 SGHKS and CDR2 YYEKEE come from the germline V gene (reference sequence). The CDR3 bases are TGTGCCAGCAGCTTGGAAGCCTTTCAGCCCCAGCATTTT. Its translation: CASSLEAFQPQHF. Variable domain in full (rest from reference TRBV5-5 and TRBJ1-5): DAGVTQSPTHLIKTRGQQVTLRCSPISGHKSVSWYQQVLGQGPQFIFQYYEKEERGRGNFPDRFSARQFPNYSSELNVNALLLGDSALYLCASSLEAFQPQHFGDGTRLSIL.

The CDR3 sequence is CASSPLSGSSNEQFF. For the CDR3, the DNA is TGTGCCAGCTCACCCTTAAGCGGGAGTAGCAATGAGCAGTTCTTC. The rearrangement links TRBV18 to TRBJ2-1; the match to TRBD2 covers 8 bases. The length of the CDR3 is 15 residues. V shed 3 bases and J 6 bases; nucleotides not matched to a gene: 7. CDR1 and CDR2 (germline): KGHSH, LQKENI. Together with reference TRBV18 and TRBJ2-1, the CDR3 gives the full variable domain: NAGVMQNPRHLVRRRGQEARLRCSPMKGHSHVYWYRQLPEEGLKFMVYLQKENIIDESGMPKERFSAEFPKEGPSILRIQQVVRGDSAAYFCASSPLSGSSNEQFFGPGTRLTVL.

The chain combines TRBV12-5 with TRBJ2-1; 9 nucleotides align to TRBD2. There are 15 residues in the CDR3. Germline-derived CDR1 and CDR2 are LGHNT and FRNRAP. J gave up 3 bases and V 6 bases, and 6 bases lay outside the gene matches. The CDR3 DNA reads as TGTGCTAGTGGGCCACTAGCGGGCAACTACAATGAGCAGTTCTTC. Residues: CASGPLAGNYNEQFF. The full variable domain, in which reference TRBV12-5 and TRBJ2-1 provide the parts outside the CDR3, is DARVTQTPRHKVTEMGQEVTMRCQPILGHNTVFWYRQTMMQGLELLAYFRNRAPLDDSGMPKDRFSAEMPDATLATLKIQPSEPRDSAVYFCASGPLAGNYNEQFFGPGTRLTVL.

The chain uses TRBV6-1 and TRBJ2-5; 10 nucleotides match TRBD1. After removal of 8 bases from V and 4 bases from J, the junction contained 10 bases not matched to a gene. From germline, CDR1 is MNHNS and CDR2 SASEGT. The CDR3 covers 15 residues. The DNA of the CDR3 is TGTGCCAGCGACAGGACAGGGGGAGGAGGAGAGACCCAGTACTTC. The encoded protein is CASDRTGGGGETQYF.

V and J are TRBV5-4 and TRBJ2-1; 10 bases align to TRBD1. This CDR3 has 15 amino acids. V was clipped by 6 bases and J by 6 bases; unmatched bases: 9. Germline CDR1 SGHNT, CDR2 YYREEE (reference sequence). Written as DNA, the CDR3 is TGTGCCAGCACCGGTGACAGGGGGCGCGTCAATGAGCAGTTCTTC. Protein sequence: CASTGDRGRVNEQFF. Drawing the rest from reference TRBV5-4 and TRBJ2-1, the complete variable domain is ETGVTQSPTHLIKTRGQQVTLRCSSQSGHNTVSWYQQALGQGPQFIFQYYREEENGRGNFPPRFSGLQFPNYSSELNVNALELDDSALYLCASTGDRGRVNEQFFGPGTRLTVL.

The chain carries TRBV6-1 and TRBJ1-5, with TRBD1 as a possible D gene (6 bases). Germline CDR1 reads MNHNS; CDR2 reads SASEGT. CDR3 length: 15 residues. V was shortened by 9 bases and J by 5 bases, with 20 bases between the two germline ends. DNA for the CDR3: TGTGCCAGTTTTCTGACAGGTGAGGGTGATCAGCCCCAGCATTTT. Its translation: CASFLTGEGDQPQHF.

The chain couples TRBV28 to TRBJ2-4; possible D gene TRBD1, 6 bases. The CDR3 contains 15 residues. V was clipped by 4 bases and J by 4 bases, with 14 bases between them. Per the germline V gene, CDR1 is MDHEN and CDR2 is SYDVKM. The CDR3 nucleotides are TGTGCCAGCAGTTCAGACGGGACATTTAAAAACATTCAGTACTTC. Translating gives CASSSDGTFKNIQYF.

The gene calls are TRBV2 and TRBJ2-1; 10 bases align to TRBD2. Germline-derived CDR1 and CDR2 are SNHLY and FYNNEI. The CDR3 has 13 amino acids. V gave up 8 bases and J gave up 4 bases; unmatched junction bases: 2. In DNA form, the CDR3 reads TGTGCCAGCGGACTAGCGGAATACAATGAGCAGTTCTTC. This codes for CASGLAEYNEQFF.

The chain carries TRBV6-1 and TRBJ1-3; 11 nucleotides agree with TRBD1. With V trimmed by 5 bases and J by 4 bases, 4 bases remained unmatched. Germline V lookup: CDR1 MNHNS, CDR2 SASEGT. This CDR3 has 15 residues. This chain's CDR3 is CASSRDRGTGNTIYF. The CDR3 DNA is TGTGCCAGCAGTCGGGACAGGGGGACAGGAAACACCATATATTTT.

This chain uses TRBV5-8 with TRBJ2-3; a weak D match, TRBD2 (5 bases). This CDR3 has 15 residues. V lost 1 base to trimming and J lost 4 bases, with 13 bases between them. Germline V lookup: CDR1 SGHTS, CDR2 YDEGEE. CDR3 bases: TGTGCCAGCAGCTTGTTTATCCTAGCAGCAGATACGCAGTATTTT. Translation: CASSLFILAADTQYF.

The V call is TRBV5-1, the J call TRBJ2-2; 7 positions agree with TRBD2. Germline-derived CDR1 and CDR2 are SGHRS and YFSETQ. The ends lost 3 bases at V and 6 bases at J; junction bases unmatched: 8. There are 15 residues in the CDR3. CDR3 amino acids: CASSYFEGGPGELFF. Here the CDR3 DNA reads TGCGCCAGCAGCTATTTTGAGGGAGGGCCCGGGGAGCTGTTTTTT.

The chain recombines TRBV28 with TRBJ1-1, with 8 nucleotides matching TRBD1. Losses at the gene ends were 10 bases for V and 4 bases for J; bases not matched to a gene: 2. Germline assignment: CDR1 MDHEN and CDR2 SYDVKM. The CDR3 runs 11 residues. This CDR3 is CAIQGATEAFF. The CDR3 DNA reads TGTGCCATCCAGGGGGCCACTGAAGCTTTCTTT.

CDR3 protein: CASSYIAGGETQYF. The CDR3 region has the DNA TGTGCCAGCAGTTATATAGCGGGAGGGGAGACCCAGTACTTC. This rearrangement joins TRBV7-2 to TRBJ2-5, with 11 bases identical to TRBD2. Trimming took 6 bases from V and 5 from J; bases not matched to a gene: 5. The CDR3 spans 14 residues. Germline V gene data show CDR1 as SGHTA and CDR2 as FQGNSA. The full variable domain, its missing parts supplied by reference TRBV7-2 and TRBJ2-5, is GAGVSQSPSNKVTEKGKDVELRCDPISGHTALYWYRQSLGQGLEFLIYFQGNSAPDKSGLPSDRFSAERTGGSVSTLTIQRTQQEDSAVYLCASSYIAGGETQYFGPGTRLLVL.